The source of this TCR beta chain is a study of T-cell reconstitution after alpha-beta-depleted transplantation in children. Germline assignment: CDR1 MDHEN and CDR2 SYDVKM. This CDR3 contains 14 residues. V gave up 2 bases and J gave up 3 bases, with 8 bases separating them. Preparation of the TCRbeta library used unique molecular identifiers. TCRdb reprocessed the PCR reads with MiXCR, giving one entry per CDR3 protein. The table records fewer than 200,000 distinct CDR3 sequences, approximately 6.6% of them present only once. This clonotype was detected ten times or more. This receptor was obtained from a human donor who donated a stem cell graft to a child with Wiskott-Aldrich syndrome. This sequence joins TRBV28 and TRBJ1-5; the D is unclear. The sequences come from PBMCs from the stem cell graft donor, collected from the stem cell graft. In DNA, the CDR3 is TGTGCCAGCAGTTTACTACACCCCAATCAGCCCCAGCATTTT. This codes for CASSLLHPNQPQHF.